Shown below are 4 T cell receptor beta chains from a single sample sequenced in a study of neoadjuvant nivolumab and ipilimumab in lung cancer. The protocol was immunoSEQ multiplex PCR, while the TCRdb copy is restricted to in-frame clones and leaves out a portion. The table includes more than 20,000 clones, 82% detected once. The source was tumor tissue, collected after neoadjuvant nivolumab, alone or with ipilimumab, at or shortly before surgery. These receptors came from an adult with non-small cell lung cancer.

This chain connects TRBV30 to TRBJ1-1, with unresolved D. The CDR3 runs to 13 residues. V lost 2 bases and J 6 bases, leaving 13 bases between the germline ends. In germline, CDR1 is GTSNPN, CDR2 SVGIG (reference sequence). The CDR3 here is CAWSPRVIAEAFF. The CDR3 DNA follows: TGTGCCTGGAGTCCCCGCGTAATCGCTGAAGCTTTCTTT.

V gene TRBV30 combines with J gene TRBJ1-5; D is uncertain. Germline CDR1 reads GTSNPN; CDR2 reads SVGIG (reference sequence). V was trimmed by 0 bases and J by 5 bases, leaving 11 bases between them. CDR3 length: 14 residues. CDR3 sequence: CAWSVRGFDQPQHF. The CDR3 region has the DNA TGTGCCTGGAGTGTACGAGGTTTCGATCAGCCCCAGCATTTT.

Only one count was recorded for this clone. The V call is TRBV7-2, the J call TRBJ1-5, with TRBD1 as a possible D gene (5 bases). The CDR3 sequence is 16 residues long. Trimming pared 3 bases from V and 0 bases from J, leaving 12 bases between. The V gene's germline CDR1 is SGHTA and CDR2 FQGNSA. CDR3 region: CASSFRGGNSNQPQHF. CDR3 DNA sequence: TGTGCCAGCAGCTTTCGCGGGGGAAATAGCAATCAGCCCCAGCATTTT.

The V gene is TRBV7-2, the J gene TRBJ2-5, with D uncertain. V lost 3 bases, J lost 3 bases, and 5 bases lay in between. CDR3 length: 12 amino acids. CDR1 SGHTA and CDR2 FQGNSA come from the germline V gene. The CDR3 DNA is TGTGCCAGCAGCTTCCAAGAAGAGACCCAGTACTTC. This gives the protein CASSFQEETQYF. The entire variable domain, with the rest obtained from reference TRBV7-2 and TRBJ2-5, is as follows: GAGVSQSPSNKVTEKGKDVELRCDPISGHTALYWYRQSLGQGLEFLIYFQGNSAPDKSGLPSDRFSAERTGGSVSTLTIQRTQQEDSAVYLCASSFQEETQYFGPGTRLLVL.